This T cell receptor (beta chain) was sequenced during a study of circulating and synovial CD4+ cells in juvenile arthritis. This clone was counted between two and nine times. This table comes from immunoSEQ multiplex PCR, and its TCRdb copy is limited to in-frame clones, with some not included. The data hold 3,000 to 4,000 clones, with approximately 77% observed a single time. CDR1 SQVTM and CDR2 ANQGSEA come from the germline V gene. CDR3 length: 11 amino acids. V dropped 6 bases and J dropped 5 bases, with 10 bases sitting between them. This chain uses TRBV29-1 with TRBJ2-5, with D possibly TRBD1 on 6 matching bases. This clonotype was sampled from a human donor with juvenile idiopathic arthritis. Sequences were obtained from CD4+ T cells from synovial fluid. The CDR3 region has the DNA TGCAGCGTGGACAGCAGGGAGACCCAGTACTTC. Translation gives CSVDSRETQYF.